The 14 T cell receptor beta chains below all came from one sample that was sequenced in a study of blood T cell repertoires in COVID-19. Clones were read by immunoSEQ multiplex PCR, and TCRdb kept only the in-frame ones, dropping some. The table shows around 200,000 clones, with about 90% occurring only once. Sequencing used peripheral blood. The receptors were gathered from a man between 65 and 79 years old with active or convalescent COVID-19.

The genes are TRBV19 and TRBJ2-5, with 11 bases fitting TRBD1. J gave up 5 bases and V 2 bases, and 7 bases lay outside the gene matches. The length of the CDR3 is 16 residues. Looked up from germline, CDR1 is LNHDA and CDR2 is SQIVND (reference sequence). CDR3 DNA sequence: TGTGCCAGTAGTATACCCCGGACAGGGGGCTTGGAGACCCAGTACTTC. It translates to CASSIPRTGGLETQYF. Full variable domain (missing parts from reference TRBV19 and TRBJ2-5): DGGITQSPKYLFRKEGQNVTLSCEQNLNHDAMYWYRQDPGQGLRLIYYSQIVNDFQKGDIAEGYSVSREKKESFPLTVTSAQKNPTAFYLCASSIPRTGGLETQYFGPGTRLLVL.

This chain connects TRBV7-2 to TRBJ1-2, with unresolved D. CDR1 and CDR2 (germline): SGHTA, FQGNSA. This CDR3 has 14 residues. Between the trimmed V and J ends, which lost 1 base and 2 bases, there was a span of 8 bases. As DNA, the CDR3 is TGTGCCAGCAGCTTAGGTCCACAGAACTATGGCTACACCTTC. It specifies CASSLGPQNYGYTF.

The chain combines TRBV9 with TRBJ2-2; tentatively, D is TRBD2 (6 bases). The V gene lost 6 bases and the J gene lost 0 bases, with 18 bases spanning the gap. Germline V lookup: CDR1 SGDLS, CDR2 YYNGEE. This CDR3 has 17 residues. CDR3 residues: CASTAIPGTSNTGELFF. CDR3 DNA sequence: TGTGCCAGCACCGCCATTCCCGGGACTTCGAACACCGGGGAGCTGTTTTTT. Full variable domain (missing parts from reference TRBV9 and TRBJ2-2): DSGVTQTPKHLITATGQRVTLRCSPRSGDLSVYWYQQSLDQGLQFLIQYYNGEERAKGNILERFSAQQFPDLHSELNLSSLELGDSALYFCASTAIPGTSNTGELFFGEGSRLTVL.

CDR3 region: CAWSPKDRGFNSPLHF. The CDR3 nucleotides are TGTGCCTGGAGTCCCAAGGACAGGGGGTTTAATTCACCCCTCCACTTT. The rearrangement joins TRBV30 to TRBJ1-6, with 10 positions matching TRBD1. This CDR3 is 16 amino acids long. In germline, CDR1 is GTSNPN, CDR2 SVGIG (reference sequence). Germline trimming cut 2 bases from V and 6 bases from J; bases unmatched to any gene: 7.

As regards this clone: The junction and the germline gene differ at one end; a read error may be behind it. This sequence joins TRBV2 and TRBJ1-1; 7 positions match TRBD1. This CDR3 comprises 12 residues. The germline CDR1 and CDR2 sequences are SNHLY and FYNNEI. This chain's CDR3 is CASSDDTGQPLF. CDR3 sequence (DNA): TGTGCCAGCAGTGACGACACGGGACAGCCCCTCTTT.

V usage is TRBV7-6 and J usage is TRBJ2-7; 9 bases align to TRBD1. This CDR3 comprises 18 residues. Germline values: CDR1 SGHVS, CDR2 FNYEAQ. V lost 4 bases, J lost 7 bases, and 20 bases stayed unmatched. CDR3 in amino acids: CASSSIPAGQSGTGEQYF. The CDR3 nucleotides read TGTGCCAGCAGCTCCATCCCCGCTGGCCAGTCGGGGACAGGGGAGCAGTACTTC.

The chain is built from TRBV7-6 and TRBJ2-5; possible D gene TRBD1, 5 bases. The V end was cut by 5 bases, the J end by 3 bases, with 16 bases between. The CDR3 loop spans 15 amino acids. Germline V gene sequence: CDR1 SGHVS, CDR2 FNYEAQ. CDR3 amino acids: CASSIAPSTEETQYF. Written as DNA, the CDR3 is TGTGCCAGCAGCATCGCCCCCTCGACAGAAGAGACCCAGTACTTC.

This chain links TRBV6-5 with TRBJ2-7; weak D call: TRBD1 (6 bases). This CDR3 region has 12 residues. Germline V lookup: CDR1 MNHEY, CDR2 SVGAGI. With 8 bases removed from V and 3 bases from J, the gap between germline ends came to 11 bases. The CDR3 is CASVKDSYEQYF. The CDR3 bases are TGTGCCAGCGTCAAGGACAGCTACGAGCAGTACTTC.

This clone was detected once. The chain is built from TRBV18 and TRBJ1-2; 11 nucleotides align to TRBD1. Germline trimming cut 0 bases from V and 5 bases from J; bases unmatched to any gene: 8. The CDR3 extends over 17 amino acids. CDR1 is KGHSH, CDR2 LQKENI, per germline. CDR3 amino acids: CASSPPGQGAGGYGYTF. In nucleotides, the CDR3 is TGTGCCAGCTCACCACCCGGACAGGGGGCGGGAGGTTATGGCTACACCTTC.

This clone showed up many times. The chain carries TRBV6-2 or TRBV6-3 and TRBJ1-1, with D unclear. The CDR3 loop spans 14 amino acids. Trimming cost V 5 bases and J 1 base, with 11 bases left between them. Germline V lookup: CDR1 MNHEY, CDR2 SVGEGT. For the CDR3, the DNA is TGTGCCAGCAGTCAGCGACGGGGGAACACTGAAGCTTTCTTT. Encoded protein: CASSQRRGNTEAFF.

V usage is TRBV20-1 and J usage is TRBJ2-1; the D gene is possibly TRBD1 (5 bases). CDR3 size: 11 residues. Per the germline V gene, CDR1 is DFQATT and CDR2 is SNEGSKA (reference sequence). V was clipped by 6 bases and J by 7 bases, with 10 bases between them. CDR3 sequence: CSASTVNEQFF. CDR3 nucleotides: TGCAGTGCGTCGACAGTTAATGAGCAGTTCTTC.

The rearrangement joins TRBV18 to TRBJ2-1, with 7 bases aligning to TRBD1. CDR3 length: 15 residues. Unmatched junction bases numbered 7, after V lost 1 base and J lost 7 bases. The V gene's germline CDR1 is KGHSH and CDR2 LQKENI. CDR3 residues: CASSPRSDRANEQFF. CDR3 sequence (DNA): TGTGCCAGCTCACCACGTTCCGACAGGGCAAATGAGCAGTTCTTC.

This chain links TRBV5-4 with TRBJ2-7, with 8 nucleotides matching TRBD1. The CDR3 is 14 residues long. In germline, CDR1 is SGHNT, CDR2 YYREEE (reference sequence). Unmatched junction bases numbered 8, after V lost 7 bases and J lost 2 bases. As DNA, the CDR3 is TGTGCCAGCCATACAGGGGGGTTCGCCTACGAGCAGTACTTC. Residues: CASHTGGFAYEQYF.

V gene TRBV19 combines with J gene TRBJ1-1, with a weak D call TRBD1 (5 bases). V lost 8 bases and J 1 base, leaving 17 bases between the germline ends. CDR3 size: 15 residues. Germline-derived CDR1 and CDR2 are LNHDA and SQIVND (reference sequence). The CDR3 sequence is CASVDNANTNTEAFF. The CDR3 DNA sequence: TGTGCCAGTGTGGACAACGCCAACACGAACACTGAAGCTTTCTTT.